Listed below are T cell receptor beta chains from one sample, sequenced in a study of T cell responses to AZD1222 COVID-19 vaccine. TCRdb's copy holds only in-frame clones and misses some; the assay was immunoSEQ multiplex PCR. Among 80,000 to 100,000 clones, roughly 85% were seen once, and the ten largest hold under 14%. The sample was peripheral blood, taken 28 days after the second AZD1222 dose. These receptors all stem from an adult who received the AZD1222 COVID-19 vaccine. CDR3s include the opening cysteine and the closing phenylalanine or tryptophan. D genes are given only for firm matches. Rows may omit the clone size; those that give it use once, few, many or a size class.

cdr3_nt cdr3_aa j_call d_call clone_size v_call
TGTGCCTGGAGTGTAGAGCTTATGGGCCCCCCGGGTTTT CAWSVELMGPPGF TRBJ1-3 - - TRBV30
TGTGCCAGCTCACCATCTTCTGTAGGGGCGCACACCGGGGAGCTGTTTTTT CASSPSSVGAHTGELFF TRBJ2-2 - - TRBV18
TGTGCCAGCAGCTTAGGAGGGGACCCCTACAATGAGCAGTTCTTC CASSLGGDPYNEQFF TRBJ2-1 - - TRBV11-3
TGTGCCAGCAGCTCCCGACAGGGCGCTAATGAAAAACTGTTTTTT CASSSRQGANEKLFF TRBJ1-4 TRBD1 - TRBV7-2
TGTGCCAGCAGCTCACGTAGGGGGGGCTCACGCGACACCGGGGAGCTGTTTTTT CASSSRRGGSRDTGELFF TRBJ2-2 - few TRBV11-2
TGTGCCAGCTCACCACGCACGGGACAGGAGAACACTGAAGCTTTCTTT CASSPRTGQENTEAFF TRBJ1-1 TRBD1 - TRBV18
TGTGCCAGCAGCGGGACACTTGATAGCAATCAGCCCCAGCATTTT CASSGTLDSNQPQHF TRBJ1-5 - once TRBV7-9
TGTGCCAGCTCACGCACTATGGGTCGAACGGGTCAGCCCCAGCATTTT CASSRTMGRTGQPQHF TRBJ1-5 - - TRBV18
TGTGCCAGCAGCCCTAGGGTGGGACAGGGCTATGGCTACACCTTC CASSPRVGQGYGYTF TRBJ1-2 TRBD1 - TRBV7-2
TGTGCCAGCAGCCCCGGGGGACTAGCGGGCGGCGAGCAGTACTTC CASSPGGLAGGEQYF TRBJ2-7 TRBD2 - TRBV7-6